This T cell receptor beta chain was captured by sequencing in a study of cytomegalovirus exposure and HLA in healthy donors. Across the whole study: HLA-typed donors were the source of around 77 million unique TCRs held in an early data release.

The CDR3 is made up of 15 amino acids. Germline CDR1 reads LGHNA; CDR2 reads YSLEER. Deletions cut 0 bases from V and 4 bases from J, with 12 bases between. Use of 60 Vbeta and 13 Jbeta primers characterized the PCR. TCRdb's table, derived via immunoSEQ multiplex PCR, lists solely in-frame clones and lacks some. This sample yields 180,000 or so clones, of which 80% are seen a single time; about 2.1% belongs to the top ten. Material: PBMCs. The chain couples TRBV4-3 to TRBJ1-1, with D tentatively TRBD1 (5 bases). The clonotype comes from a woman in her twenties or thirties in good health and CMV-seronegative. In DNA, the CDR3 is TGCGCCAGCAGCCAAGAAGGAGCAGGGATCACTGAAGCTTTCTTT. Amino acid sequence: CASSQEGAGITEAFF.